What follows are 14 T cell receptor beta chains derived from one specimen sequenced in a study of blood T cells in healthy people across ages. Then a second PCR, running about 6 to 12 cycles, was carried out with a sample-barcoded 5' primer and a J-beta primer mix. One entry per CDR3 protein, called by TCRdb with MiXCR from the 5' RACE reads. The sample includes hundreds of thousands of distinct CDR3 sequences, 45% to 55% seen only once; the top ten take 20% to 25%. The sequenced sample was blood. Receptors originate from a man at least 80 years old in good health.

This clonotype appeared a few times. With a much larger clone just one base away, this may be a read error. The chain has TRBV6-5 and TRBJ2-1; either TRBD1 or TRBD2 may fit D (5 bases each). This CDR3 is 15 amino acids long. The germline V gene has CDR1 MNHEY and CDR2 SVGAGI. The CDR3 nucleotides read TGTGCCAGCAGTGACTCGCATTCGGGTAGGGACGAGCAGTTCTTC. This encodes CASSDSHSGRDEQFF.

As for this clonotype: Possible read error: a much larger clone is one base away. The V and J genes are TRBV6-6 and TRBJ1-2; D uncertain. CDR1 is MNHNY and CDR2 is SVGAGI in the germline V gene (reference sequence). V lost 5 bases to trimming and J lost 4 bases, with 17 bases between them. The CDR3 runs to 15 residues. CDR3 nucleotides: TGTGCCAGCAGTCCCCGGGAACCCCGCGGCTATGGCTACACCTTC. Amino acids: CASSPREPRGYGYTF.

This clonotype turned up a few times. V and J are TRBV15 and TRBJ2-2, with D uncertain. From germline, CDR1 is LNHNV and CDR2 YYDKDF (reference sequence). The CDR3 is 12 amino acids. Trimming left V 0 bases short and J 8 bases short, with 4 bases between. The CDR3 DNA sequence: TGTGCCACCAGCAGAGATGGGGGGGAGCTGTTTTTT. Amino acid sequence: CATSRDGGELFF.

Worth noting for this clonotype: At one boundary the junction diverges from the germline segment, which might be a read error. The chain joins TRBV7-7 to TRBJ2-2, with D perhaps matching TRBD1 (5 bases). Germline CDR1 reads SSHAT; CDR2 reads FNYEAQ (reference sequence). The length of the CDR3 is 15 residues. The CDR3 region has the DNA TGTGCTAGCAGCCCCCGTACAGGGAACACCGGGGAGCTGTTTTTT. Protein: CASSPRTGNTGELFF.

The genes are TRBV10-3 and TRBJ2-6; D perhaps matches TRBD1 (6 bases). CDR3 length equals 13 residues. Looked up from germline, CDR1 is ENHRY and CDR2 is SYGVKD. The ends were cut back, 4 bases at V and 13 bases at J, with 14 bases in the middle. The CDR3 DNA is TGTGCCATCAGTGGAGACACTCAGGGGGTCCTGACTTTC. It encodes CAISGDTQGVLTF.

In DNA form, the CDR3 reads TGCAGTGCTAGAGACGGGACAGGGCCCTCCTACGAGCAGTACTTC. Encoded protein: CSARDGTGPSYEQYF. V gene TRBV20-1 combines with J gene TRBJ2-7, with TRBD1 matching over 9 bases. J was trimmed by 0 bases and V by 0 bases; bases with no gene match: 3. This CDR3 spans 15 amino acids. Germline loops: CDR1 DFQATT, CDR2 SNEGSKA (reference sequence).

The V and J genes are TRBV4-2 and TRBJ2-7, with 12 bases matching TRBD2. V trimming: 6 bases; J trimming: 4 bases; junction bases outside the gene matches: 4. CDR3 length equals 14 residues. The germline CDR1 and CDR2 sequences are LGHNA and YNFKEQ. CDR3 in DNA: TGTGCCAGCAGACAGACTAGCGGGGGTTACGAGCAGTACTTC. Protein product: CASRQTSGGYEQYF.

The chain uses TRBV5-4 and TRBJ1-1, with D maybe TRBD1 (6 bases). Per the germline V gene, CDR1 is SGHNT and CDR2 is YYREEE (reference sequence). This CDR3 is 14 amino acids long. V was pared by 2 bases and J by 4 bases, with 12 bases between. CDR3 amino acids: CASSLQGVGTEAFF. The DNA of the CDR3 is TGTGCCAGCAGCTTACAGGGAGTCGGCACTGAAGCTTTCTTT. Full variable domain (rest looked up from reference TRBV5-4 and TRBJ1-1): ETGVTQSPTHLIKTRGQQVTLRCSSQSGHNTVSWYQQALGQGPQFIFQYYREEENGRGNFPPRFSGLQFPNYSSELNVNALELDDSALYLCASSLQGVGTEAFFGQGTRLTVV.

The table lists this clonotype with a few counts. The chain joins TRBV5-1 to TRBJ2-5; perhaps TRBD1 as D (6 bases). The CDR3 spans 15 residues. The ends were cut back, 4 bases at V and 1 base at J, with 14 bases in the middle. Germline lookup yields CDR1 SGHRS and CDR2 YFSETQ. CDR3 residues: CASSAYRAPQETQYF. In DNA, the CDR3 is TGCGCCAGCAGCGCTTACAGGGCCCCCCAAGAGACCCAGTACTTC.

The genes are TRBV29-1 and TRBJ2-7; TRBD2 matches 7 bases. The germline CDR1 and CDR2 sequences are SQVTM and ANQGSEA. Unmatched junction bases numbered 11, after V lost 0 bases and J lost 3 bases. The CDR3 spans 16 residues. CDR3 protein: CSVEDKGGGGVYEQYF. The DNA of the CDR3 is TGCAGCGTTGAAGATAAAGGCGGCGGGGGAGTCTACGAGCAGTACTTC.

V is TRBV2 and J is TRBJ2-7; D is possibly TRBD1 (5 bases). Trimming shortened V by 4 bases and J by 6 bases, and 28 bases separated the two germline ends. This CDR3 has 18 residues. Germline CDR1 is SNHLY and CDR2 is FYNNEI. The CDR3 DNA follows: TGTGCCAGCAGTGTTCAGTCCCGCGTTTCTTCGTTCAGGGCCGAGCAGTACTTC. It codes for CASSVQSRVSSFRAEQYF.

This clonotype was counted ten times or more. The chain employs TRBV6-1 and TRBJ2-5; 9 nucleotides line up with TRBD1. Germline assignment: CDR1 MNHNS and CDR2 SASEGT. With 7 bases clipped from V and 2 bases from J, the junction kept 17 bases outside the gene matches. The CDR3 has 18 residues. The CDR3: CASTNRPGQGSFQETQYF. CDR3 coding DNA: TGTGCCAGCACCAACCGTCCCGGACAGGGGTCTTTTCAAGAGACCCAGTACTTC.

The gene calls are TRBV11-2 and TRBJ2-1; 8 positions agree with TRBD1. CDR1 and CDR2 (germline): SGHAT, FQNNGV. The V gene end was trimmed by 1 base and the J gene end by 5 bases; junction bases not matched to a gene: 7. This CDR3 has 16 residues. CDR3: CASSLGQGNVHNEQFF. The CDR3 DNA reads TGTGCCAGCAGCTTAGGACAGGGGAACGTCCACAATGAGCAGTTCTTC.

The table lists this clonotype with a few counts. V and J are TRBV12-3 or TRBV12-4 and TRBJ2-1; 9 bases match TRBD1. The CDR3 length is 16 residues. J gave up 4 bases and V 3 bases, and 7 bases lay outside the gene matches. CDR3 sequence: CASSLGGQGRYNEQFF. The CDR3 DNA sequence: TGTGCCAGCAGTTTGGGGGGACAGGGAAGGTACAATGAGCAGTTCTTC.